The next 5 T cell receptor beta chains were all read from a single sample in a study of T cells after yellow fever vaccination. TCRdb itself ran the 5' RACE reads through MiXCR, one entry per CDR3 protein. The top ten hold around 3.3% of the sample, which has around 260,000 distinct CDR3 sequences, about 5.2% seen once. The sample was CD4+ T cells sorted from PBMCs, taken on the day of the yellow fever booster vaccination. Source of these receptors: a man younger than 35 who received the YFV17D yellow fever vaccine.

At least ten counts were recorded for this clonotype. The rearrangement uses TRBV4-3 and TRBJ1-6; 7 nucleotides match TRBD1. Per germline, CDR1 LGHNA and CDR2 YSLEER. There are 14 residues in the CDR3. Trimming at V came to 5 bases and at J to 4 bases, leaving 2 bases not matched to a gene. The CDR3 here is CASSAGQYNSPLHF. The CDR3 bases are TGCGCCAGCAGCGCGGGACAGTATAATTCACCCCTCCACTTT.

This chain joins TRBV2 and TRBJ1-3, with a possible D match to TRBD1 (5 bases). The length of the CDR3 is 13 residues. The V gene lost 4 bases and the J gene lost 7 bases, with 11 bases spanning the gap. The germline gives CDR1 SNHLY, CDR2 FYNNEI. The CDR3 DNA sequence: TGTGCCAGCAGTGGAACCAGGGATAACACCATATATTTT. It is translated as CASSGTRDNTIYF.

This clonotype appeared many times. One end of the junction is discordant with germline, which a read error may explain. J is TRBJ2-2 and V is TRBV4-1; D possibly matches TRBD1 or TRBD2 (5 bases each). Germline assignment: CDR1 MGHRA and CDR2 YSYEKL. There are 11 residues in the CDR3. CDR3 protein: CASSQEGVLFF. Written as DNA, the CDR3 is TGCGCCAGCAGCCAAGAGGGGGTGCTGTTTTTT.

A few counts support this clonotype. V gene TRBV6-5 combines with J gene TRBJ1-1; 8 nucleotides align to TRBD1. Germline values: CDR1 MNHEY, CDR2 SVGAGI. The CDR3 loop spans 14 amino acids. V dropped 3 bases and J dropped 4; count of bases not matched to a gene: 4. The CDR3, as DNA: TGTGCCAGCAGTTATCAGGGGGCGTCCACTGAAGCTTTCTTT. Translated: CASSYQGASTEAFF.

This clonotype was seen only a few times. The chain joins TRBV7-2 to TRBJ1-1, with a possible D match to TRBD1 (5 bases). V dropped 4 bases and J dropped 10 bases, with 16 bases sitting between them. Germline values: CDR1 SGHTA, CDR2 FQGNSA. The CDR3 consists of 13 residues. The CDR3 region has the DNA TGTGCCAGCAGCTCCACCGGGGCAAACGGAGCTTTCTTT. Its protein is CASSSTGANGAFF.